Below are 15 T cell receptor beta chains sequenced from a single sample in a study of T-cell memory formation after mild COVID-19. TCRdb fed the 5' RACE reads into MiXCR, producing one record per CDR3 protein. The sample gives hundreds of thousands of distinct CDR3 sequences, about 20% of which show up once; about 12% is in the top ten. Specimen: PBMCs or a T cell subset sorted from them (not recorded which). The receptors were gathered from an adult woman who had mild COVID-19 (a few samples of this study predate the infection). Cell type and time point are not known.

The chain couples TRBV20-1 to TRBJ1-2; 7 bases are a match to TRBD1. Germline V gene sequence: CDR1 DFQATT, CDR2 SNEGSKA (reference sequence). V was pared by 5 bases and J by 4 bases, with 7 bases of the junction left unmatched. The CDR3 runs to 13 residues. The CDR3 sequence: CSAQTRDSYGYTF. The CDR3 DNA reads TGCAGTGCTCAGACCCGGGACAGCTATGGCTACACCTTC.

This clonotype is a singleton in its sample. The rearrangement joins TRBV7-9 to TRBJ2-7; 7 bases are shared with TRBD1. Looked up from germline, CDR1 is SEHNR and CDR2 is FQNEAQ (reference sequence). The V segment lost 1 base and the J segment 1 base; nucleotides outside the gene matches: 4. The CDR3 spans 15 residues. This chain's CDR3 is CASSLVETGSYEQYF. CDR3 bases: TGTGCCAGCAGCTTAGTAGAGACAGGGTCCTACGAGCAGTACTTC.

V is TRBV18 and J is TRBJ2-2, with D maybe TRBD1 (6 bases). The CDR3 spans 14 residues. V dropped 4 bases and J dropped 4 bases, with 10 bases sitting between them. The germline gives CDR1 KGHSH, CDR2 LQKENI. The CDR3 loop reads CASSLDRLTGELFF. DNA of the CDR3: TGTGCCAGCTCACTGGACAGACTCACCGGGGAGCTGTTTTTT. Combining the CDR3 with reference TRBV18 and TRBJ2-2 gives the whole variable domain NAGVMQNPRHLVRRRGQEARLRCSPMKGHSHVYWYRQLPEEGLKFMVYLQKENIIDESGMPKERFSAEFPKEGPSILRIQQVVRGDSAAYFCASSLDRLTGELFFGEGSRLTVL.

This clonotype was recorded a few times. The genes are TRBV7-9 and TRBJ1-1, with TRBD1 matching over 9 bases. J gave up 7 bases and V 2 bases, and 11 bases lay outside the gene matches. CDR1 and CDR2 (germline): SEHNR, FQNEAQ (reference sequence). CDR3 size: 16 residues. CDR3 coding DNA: TGTGCCAGCAGCTTACTACCGGGACAGGGTGGTGTTGAAGCTTTCTTT. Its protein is CASSLLPGQGGVEAFF.

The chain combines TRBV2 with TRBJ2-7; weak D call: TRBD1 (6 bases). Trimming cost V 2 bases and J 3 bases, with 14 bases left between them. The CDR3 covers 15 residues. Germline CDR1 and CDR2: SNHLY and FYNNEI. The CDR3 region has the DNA TGTGCCAGCAGTGAAAGGGGGTCAGGGGACTACGAGCAGTACTTC. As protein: CASSERGSGDYEQYF.

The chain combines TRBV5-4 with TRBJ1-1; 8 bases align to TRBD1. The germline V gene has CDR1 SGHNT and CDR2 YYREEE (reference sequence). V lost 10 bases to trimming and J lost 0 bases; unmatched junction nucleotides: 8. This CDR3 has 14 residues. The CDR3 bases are TGTGCCTGCACCGACAGGGGAATGAACACTGAAGCTTTCTTT. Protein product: CACTDRGMNTEAFF.

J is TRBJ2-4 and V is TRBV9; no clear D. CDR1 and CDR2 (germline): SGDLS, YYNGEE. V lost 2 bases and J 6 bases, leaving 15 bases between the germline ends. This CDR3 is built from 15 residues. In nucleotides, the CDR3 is TGTGCCAGCAGCGTCGACTCGGGTTTCGGAAACATTCAGTACTTC. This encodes CASSVDSGFGNIQYF. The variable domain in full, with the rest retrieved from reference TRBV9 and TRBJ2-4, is DSGVTQTPKHLITATGQRVTLRCSPRSGDLSVYWYQQSLDQGLQFLIQYYNGEERAKGNILERFSAQQFPDLHSELNLSSLELGDSALYFCASSVDSGFGNIQYFGAGTRLSVL.

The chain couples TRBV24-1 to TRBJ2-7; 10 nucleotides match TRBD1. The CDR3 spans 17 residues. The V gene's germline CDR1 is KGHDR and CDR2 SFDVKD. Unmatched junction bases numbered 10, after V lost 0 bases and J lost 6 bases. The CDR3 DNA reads TGTGCCACCAGTGATTTGGGAACCGGGACAGGGGTTAGCGAGCAGTACTTC. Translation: CATSDLGTGTGVSEQYF.

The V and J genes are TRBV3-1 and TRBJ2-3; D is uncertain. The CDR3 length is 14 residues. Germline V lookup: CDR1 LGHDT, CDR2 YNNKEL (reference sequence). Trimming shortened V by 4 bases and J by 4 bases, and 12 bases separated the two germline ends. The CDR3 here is CASSPRLPPDTQYF. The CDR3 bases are TGTGCCAGCAGCCCTAGACTCCCGCCAGATACGCAGTATTTT.

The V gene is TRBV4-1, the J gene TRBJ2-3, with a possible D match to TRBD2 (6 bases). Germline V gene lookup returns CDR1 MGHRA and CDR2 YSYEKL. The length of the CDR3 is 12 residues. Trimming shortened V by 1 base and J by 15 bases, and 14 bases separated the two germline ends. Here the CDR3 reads CASSQALAPHYF. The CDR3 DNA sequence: TGCGCCAGCAGCCAAGCACTAGCCCCCCACTATTTT.

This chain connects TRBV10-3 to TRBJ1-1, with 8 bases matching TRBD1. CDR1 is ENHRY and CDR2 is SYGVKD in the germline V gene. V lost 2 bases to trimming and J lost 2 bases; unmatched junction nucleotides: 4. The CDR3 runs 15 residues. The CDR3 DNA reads TGTGCCATCAGTGAGCCCGGACAGGGAAACACTGAAGCTTTCTTT. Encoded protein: CAISEPGQGNTEAFF.

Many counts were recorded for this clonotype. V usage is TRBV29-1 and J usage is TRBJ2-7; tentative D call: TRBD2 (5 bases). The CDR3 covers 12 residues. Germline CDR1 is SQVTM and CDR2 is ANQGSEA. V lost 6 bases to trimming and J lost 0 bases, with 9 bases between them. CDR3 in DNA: TGCAGCGTGAGCGGATCCTCCTACGAGCAGTACTTC. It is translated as CSVSGSSYEQYF.

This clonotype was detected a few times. CDR3 protein: CASSFGTSRATEQFF. The CDR3 DNA is TGTGCCAGCAGCTTCGGGACTAGTAGGGCCACTGAGCAGTTCTTC. The V and J genes are TRBV5-6 and TRBJ2-1; 8 positions match TRBD2. J gave up 9 bases and V 2 bases, and 10 bases lay outside the gene matches. The germline V gene encodes CDR1 SGHDT and CDR2 YYEEEE. The CDR3 is 15 amino acids.

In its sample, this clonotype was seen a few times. CDR3 loop: CASSPIGLAGNEQFF. The CDR3, as DNA: TGTGCCAGCTCACCGATTGGACTAGCGGGAAATGAGCAGTTCTTC. The V call is TRBV18, the J call TRBJ2-1; TRBD2 matches 12 bases. The CDR3 is made up of 15 amino acids. Trimming took 3 bases from V and 7 from J; bases not matched to a gene: 4. Germline loops: CDR1 KGHSH, CDR2 LQKENI.

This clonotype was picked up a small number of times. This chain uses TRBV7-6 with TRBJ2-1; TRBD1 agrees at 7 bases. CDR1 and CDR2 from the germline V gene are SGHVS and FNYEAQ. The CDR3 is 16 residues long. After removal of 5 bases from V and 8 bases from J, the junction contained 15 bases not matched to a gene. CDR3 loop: CASSNIDTRGHDEQFF. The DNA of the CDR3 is TGTGCCAGCAGCAATATAGACACAAGGGGGCACGATGAGCAGTTCTTC.